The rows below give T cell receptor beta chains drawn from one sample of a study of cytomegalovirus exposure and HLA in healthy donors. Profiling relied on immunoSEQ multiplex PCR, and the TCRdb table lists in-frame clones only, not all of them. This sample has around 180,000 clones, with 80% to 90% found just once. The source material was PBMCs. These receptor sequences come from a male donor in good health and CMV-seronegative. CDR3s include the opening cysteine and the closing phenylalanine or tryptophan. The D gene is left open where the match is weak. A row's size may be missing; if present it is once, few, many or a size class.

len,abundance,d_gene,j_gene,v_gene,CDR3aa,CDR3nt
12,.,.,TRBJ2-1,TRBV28,CASSTSTGEQFF,TGTGCCAGCAGTACATCAACGGGTGAGCAGTTCTTC
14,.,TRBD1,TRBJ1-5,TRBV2,CASKQGSSNQPQHF,TGTGCCAGTAAACAGGGGAGTAGCAATCAGCCCCAGCATTTT
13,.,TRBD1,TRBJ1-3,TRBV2,CARRQGSGNTIYF,TGTGCCAGACGACAGGGATCTGGAAACACCATATATTTT
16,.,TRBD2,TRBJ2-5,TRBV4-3,CASSPGTSGLQETQYF,TGCGCCAGCAGCCCCGGGACTAGCGGACTGCAAGAGACCCAGTACTTC
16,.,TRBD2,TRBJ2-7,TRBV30,CAWSVLGRGLAYEQYF,TGTGCCTGGAGTGTACTCGGCAGGGGACTAGCCTACGAGCAGTACTTC
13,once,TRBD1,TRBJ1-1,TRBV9,CASSVGTGGSVVF,TGTGCCAGCAGCGTCGGGACAGGGGGCTCTGTGGTCTTT
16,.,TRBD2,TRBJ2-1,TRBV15,CATRATSGGAYNEQFF,TGTGCCACCAGGGCGACTAGCGGGGGGGCCTACAATGAGCAGTTCTTC
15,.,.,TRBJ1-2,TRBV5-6,CASSLTWTENYGYTF,TGTGCCAGCAGCTTGACTTGGACTGAGAACTATGGCTACACCTTC
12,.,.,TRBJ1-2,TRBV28,CATQGSWRGYTF,TGTGCCACACAGGGCTCCTGGAGGGGCTACACCTTC
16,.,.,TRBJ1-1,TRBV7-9,CASSLGVTGVDTEAFF,TGTGCCAGCAGCTTAGGGGTGACGGGGGTGGACACTGAAGCTTTCTTT
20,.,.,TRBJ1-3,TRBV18,CASSPPGPGFMGLSGNTIYF,TGTGCCAGCTCACCGCCGGGTCCAGGTTTTATGGGACTCTCTGGAAACACCATATATTTT
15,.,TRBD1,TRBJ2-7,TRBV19,CASSNRDRGPDEQYF,TGTGCCAGTAGCAACCGCGACAGGGGGCCAGACGAGCAGTACTTC
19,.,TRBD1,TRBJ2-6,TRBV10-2,CASRKWGTGAFSGANVLTF,TGCGCCAGCAGGAAGTGGGGGACAGGGGCCTTCTCTGGGGCCAACGTCCTGACTTTC
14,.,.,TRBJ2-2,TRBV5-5,CASSLGQLTGELFF,TGTGCCAGCAGCTTGGGACAGCTAACCGGGGAGCTGTTTTTT
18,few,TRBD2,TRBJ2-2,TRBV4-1,CASSQDGTSVGGTGELFF,TGCGCCAGCAGCCAAGATGGGACTAGCGTCGGCGGCACCGGGGAGCTGTTTTTT
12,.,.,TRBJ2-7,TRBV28,CASSGDRYEQYF,TGTGCCAGCAGCGGCGACAGGTACGAGCAGTACTTC
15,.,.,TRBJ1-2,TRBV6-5,CASARGLEANYGYTF,TGTGCCAGTGCTCGCGGGTTAGAAGCTAACTATGGCTACACCTTC
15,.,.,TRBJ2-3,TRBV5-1,CASSLSEVSTDTQYF,TGCGCCAGCAGCTTGTCGGAGGTCAGCACAGATACGCAGTATTTT
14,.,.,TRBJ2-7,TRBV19,CASSYRQDNYEQYF,TGTGCCAGTAGTTATCGGCAGGACAATTACGAGCAGTACTTC
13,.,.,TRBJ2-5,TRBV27,CASSRRDTETQYF,TGTGCCAGCAGTCGTCGGGACACAGAGACCCAGTACTTC
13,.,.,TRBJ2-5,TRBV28,CASSLRDSQTQYF,TGTGCCAGCAGTTTGCGTGATTCGCAGACCCAGTACTTC
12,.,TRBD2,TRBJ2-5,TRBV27,CASRQIGGGQYF,TGTGCCAGCAGACAAATCGGGGGGGGTCAGTACTTC